This entry lists 13 T cell receptor beta chains sequenced from one sample in a study of shared clonotypes between healthy human individuals. Generated by immunoSEQ multiplex PCR, the TCRdb table keeps only in-frame clones and is missing some. The profile covers some 1 million clones, with approximately 72% appearing a single time and roughly 1.4% taken by the ten largest. The sequenced material came from memory CD4+ T cells sorted from blood. Subset indicated: CD45RA-negative fraction. The receptors were sampled from a man between 18 and 35 years old in good health.

The V gene is TRBV7-9, the J gene TRBJ2-7, with D perhaps TRBD2 (8 bases). Looked up from germline, CDR1 is SEHNR and CDR2 is FQNEAQ (reference sequence). CDR3 size: 18 residues. V lost 4 bases and J 1 base, leaving 23 bases between the germline ends. As DNA, the CDR3 is TGTGCCAGCAGCTCGGGAGAAAACAGGGGACTAGGTTCCTACGAGCAGTACTTC. Translated: CASSSGENRGLGSYEQYF.

V usage is TRBV18 and J usage is TRBJ1-1, with TRBD1 matching over 7 bases. The junction had 3 bases not matched to a gene; V was cut back by 4 bases and J by 1 base. The V gene's germline CDR1 is KGHSH and CDR2 LQKENI. The CDR3 contains 14 residues. CDR3 bases: TGTGCCAGCTCACGTGAGGGGGCGAACACTGAAGCTTTCTTT. Its translation: CASSREGANTEAFF. Full variable domain (missing parts from reference TRBV18 and TRBJ1-1): NAGVMQNPRHLVRRRGQEARLRCSPMKGHSHVYWYRQLPEEGLKFMVYLQKENIIDESGMPKERFSAEFPKEGPSILRIQQVVRGDSAAYFCASSREGANTEAFFGQGTRLTVV.

The V gene is TRBV7-2, the J gene TRBJ2-1, with a weak D call TRBD2 (6 bases). Per germline, CDR1 SGHTA and CDR2 FQGNSA. This CDR3 is 17 amino acids long. V gave up 3 bases and J gave up 5 bases, with 20 bases separating them. The CDR3 nucleotides are TGTGCCAGCAGCTTCAGTCTCATCGGGAGTCTCAACAATGAGCAGTTCTTC. Its translation: CASSFSLIGSLNNEQFF.

This clone was seen more than once but under ten times. The chain recombines TRBV19 with TRBJ2-7, with D unresolved. Trimming removed 10 bases at V and 2 bases at J, with 15 bases between. This CDR3 spans 13 amino acids. CDR1 is LNHDA, CDR2 SQIVND, per germline (reference sequence). The chain's CDR3 is CATKRTGPYEQYF. CDR3 in DNA: TGTGCCACAAAAAGGACGGGCCCCTACGAGCAGTACTTC.

The chain combines TRBV7-2 with TRBJ2-2; D perhaps matches TRBD2 (6 bases). Trimming stripped 5 bases from V and 4 bases from J, with 11 bases between. This CDR3 has 14 amino acids. In germline, CDR1 is SGHTA, CDR2 FQGNSA. CDR3 coding DNA: TGTGCCAGCAGCCCTAGCGTTGCCACCGGGGAGCTGTTTTTT. It is translated as CASSPSVATGELFF.

This chain joins TRBV7-9 and TRBJ2-3; the D is unclear. CDR3 length: 12 amino acids. Per the germline V gene, CDR1 is SEHNR and CDR2 is FQNEAQ (reference sequence). V dropped 4 bases and J dropped 7 bases, with 9 bases sitting between them. The DNA for the CDR3 is TGTGCCAGCAGCTATTTAGCCAATACGCAGTATTTT. Translation gives CASSYLANTQYF.

The V gene is TRBV6-6, the J gene TRBJ1-1, with D maybe TRBD1 (6 bases). V was pared by 8 bases and J by 1 base, with 17 bases between. CDR1 and CDR2 (germline): MNHNY, SVGAGI (reference sequence). The CDR3 is made up of 15 amino acids. The CDR3 sequence is CASHSPGTQNTEAFF. CDR3 in DNA: TGTGCCAGCCACTCACCCGGGACACAGAACACTGAAGCTTTCTTT.

For this clone: Given a much more abundant clone one base away, this may be a read error. Additional DNA sequences in this sample encode the identical CDR3. This chain links TRBV6-5 with TRBJ2-2, with a weak D call TRBD2 (5 bases). Trimming left V 2 bases short and J 5 bases short, with 6 bases between. Germline V gene data show CDR1 as MNHEY and CDR2 as SVGAGI. This CDR3 spans 13 amino acids. The CDR3 coding sequence is TGTGCCAGCAGTTACACTAGAACCGGGGAGCTGTTTTTT. Amino acid sequence: CASSYTRTGELFF.

The chain carries TRBV5-1 and TRBJ1-6; D is possibly TRBD1 (5 bases). Germline CDR1 SGHRS, CDR2 YFSETQ. The V end lost 0 bases, the J end lost 9 bases, and 16 bases lay between the germline ends. The CDR3 is 16 residues long. The CDR3 nucleotides read TGCGCCAGCAGCTTGGCGGGACCAGCTCTGGGTTCACCCCTCCACTTT. It yields the protein CASSLAGPALGSPLHF.

The chain has TRBV5-4 and TRBJ1-1; 9 bases are shared with TRBD1. V dropped 1 base and J dropped 3; count of bases not matched to a gene: 10. The CDR3 consists of 17 residues. Germline loops: CDR1 SGHNT, CDR2 YYREEE (reference sequence). The CDR3 coding sequence is TGTGCCAGCAGCTTGTGGGGACAGGGAGGTATTGACACTGAAGCTTTCTTT. Translating gives CASSLWGQGGIDTEAFF.

The chain couples TRBV10-3 to TRBJ2-3; D might be TRBD1 (5 bases). The V end lost 6 bases, the J end lost 2 bases, and 9 bases lay between the germline ends. Germline V CDR1 and CDR2: ENHRY, SYGVKD. There are 13 residues in the CDR3. The CDR3 reads CAISTGLTDTQYF. CDR3 DNA sequence: TGTGCCATCAGCACAGGCCTCACAGATACGCAGTATTTT.

The genes are TRBV11-2 and TRBJ1-6, with D possibly being TRBD1 (5 bases). With 2 bases removed from V and 7 bases from J, the gap between germline ends came to 15 bases. CDR1 SGHAT and CDR2 FQNNGV come from the germline V gene. This CDR3 has 16 amino acids. Here the CDR3 reads CASSLTGGLMNSPLHF. The CDR3 nucleotides are TGTGCCAGCAGCTTAACTGGGGGACTCATGAATTCACCCCTCCACTTT.

This clone was seen a single time. J is TRBJ2-7 and V is TRBV12-5; 13 bases map to TRBD2. Per the germline V gene, CDR1 is LGHNT and CDR2 is FRNRAP. Trimming took 0 bases from V and 2 from J; bases not matched to a gene: 4. The CDR3 length is 17 residues. CDR3: CASGLVLTSGRAYEQYF. The CDR3 DNA reads TGTGCTAGTGGTTTGGTACTAACTAGCGGGAGGGCCTACGAGCAGTACTTC.